Shown below are 7 T cell receptor beta chains from a single sample sequenced in a study of cytomegalovirus exposure and HLA in healthy donors. The PCR employed 60 Vbeta primers together with 13 Jbeta primers. TCRdb's copy holds only in-frame clones and misses some; the assay was immunoSEQ multiplex PCR. In the table there are approximately 170,000 clones, roughly four fifths of which are singletons. Input material: PBMCs. The receptors come from a man in his forties in good health and CMV-seronegative.

The V gene is TRBV7-2, the J gene TRBJ1-1; D not certain. Germline CDR1 reads SGHTA; CDR2 reads FQGNSA. The CDR3 has 13 amino acids. V was cut by 1 base and J by 5 bases, with 8 bases left in between. The chain's CDR3 is CASSLDMLTEAFF. Here the CDR3 DNA reads TGTGCCAGCAGCTTAGATATGTTAACTGAAGCTTTCTTT.

This chain links TRBV11-2 with TRBJ2-3, with D possibly being TRBD2 (6 bases). Germline assignment: CDR1 SGHAT and CDR2 FQNNGV. The CDR3 length is 16 residues. V lost 5 bases and J lost 3, with 18 bases in between. The CDR3 region is CASSPGGPVITDTQYF. The CDR3 DNA reads as TGTGCCAGCAGCCCTGGAGGGCCGGTAATAACAGATACGCAGTATTTT.

The gene calls are TRBV18 and TRBJ2-1; no definite D call. Germline V gene lookup returns CDR1 KGHSH and CDR2 LQKENI. Trimming cost V 3 bases and J 2 bases, with 8 bases left between them. This CDR3 has 14 amino acids. In DNA form, the CDR3 reads TGTGCCAGCTCACCGGCGGCCGCCTACAATGAGCAGTTCTTC. This codes for CASSPAAAYNEQFF. Using reference TRBV18 and TRBJ2-1 for the parts outside the CDR3, the full variable domain is NAGVMQNPRHLVRRRGQEARLRCSPMKGHSHVYWYRQLPEEGLKFMVYLQKENIIDESGMPKERFSAEFPKEGPSILRIQQVVRGDSAAYFCASSPAAAYNEQFFGPGTRLTVL.

J is TRBJ2-3 and V is TRBV29-1; 9 positions agree with TRBD1. CDR1 and CDR2 (germline): SQVTM, ANQGSEA. V shed 6 bases and J 4 bases; nucleotides not matched to a gene: 5. This CDR3 spans 13 amino acids. CDR3 in DNA: TGCAGCGTGCCAGGACAGGGGTCAGATACGCAGTATTTT. The encoded protein is CSVPGQGSDTQYF.

This clone came up a few times. The chain combines TRBV18 with TRBJ2-2; 7 nucleotides line up with TRBD2. The germline V gene encodes CDR1 KGHSH and CDR2 LQKENI. The CDR3 totals 14 residues. Trimming at V came to 5 bases and at J to 5 bases, leaving 5 bases not matched to a gene. The CDR3 reads CASSASGGTGELFF. The CDR3 DNA reads TGTGCCAGCTCAGCTAGCGGAGGGACCGGGGAGCTGTTTTTT.

This chain uses TRBV25-1 with TRBJ2-1; 9 nucleotides agree with TRBD2. The germline V gene encodes CDR1 MGHDK and CDR2 SYGVNS. V was pared by 4 bases and J by 7 bases, with 14 bases of the junction left unmatched. This CDR3 is 17 amino acids long. Here the CDR3 reads CASSGFPRGRAWNEQFF. CDR3 sequence (DNA): TGTGCCAGCAGTGGGTTCCCCCGCGGGAGGGCCTGGAATGAGCAGTTCTTC.

This clone came up a few times. The chain employs TRBV19 and TRBJ1-2; TRBD1 aligns across 7 bases. CDR1 LNHDA and CDR2 SQIVND come from the germline V gene (reference sequence). V shed 6 bases, J shed 4 bases, and the junction held 5 bases outside the gene matches. The CDR3 has 13 amino acids. The CDR3 nucleotides read TGTGCCAGTAGCGACAGGGTATTCTATGGCTACACCTTC. Its translation is CASSDRVFYGYTF.